This T cell receptor beta chain came from a study of T cell clusters in autoimmune cytopenias. Whole-study context: Healthy control donors averaged approximately 52 years of age, with a median of roughly 60 years. Broader study findings: TRB repertoire shifts in secondary cytopenia and chronic lymphocytic leukemia mostly reflected lymphoma, not autoimmunity.

This clonotype is identified as medium-sized from frequency. Antigen: not known. Multiplex touch-down PCR amplified TRB using TRB-A and TRB-B pools in one tube. From its re-call of the multiplex PCR reads, TCRdb lists each CDR3 protein once, without DNA. In all, the sample yields about 7,200 distinct CDR3 sequences. TRB amplification used 250 ng of peripheral blood genomic DNA. Germline lookup yields CDR1 LNHDA and CDR2 SQIVND (reference sequence). This CDR3 has 14 amino acids. Another study also made use of these data, one on T cell repertoires in aging, cancer and after chemotherapy. This second study says: Over several months to years, re-sampled healthy donor repertoires clearly shared clones. Untreated cancer patients had significantly lower blood TCR diversity than age-matched healthy donors.

The specimen sequenced was peripheral blood. This receptor was identified in a human donor in good health. This chain links TRBV19 with TRBJ2-1; the TCRdb D gene call, TRBD2, has no DNA to confirm it. The CDR3 here is CASSIAREMDEQFF.